This T cell receptor (beta chain) is from a study of blood T cell repertoires in COVID-19. About the research overall: Specimens from acute and convalescent COVID-19 originated in the United States, Italy and Spain. From T cells, B-cell-depleted T cells, or PBMCs came the material, which was cDNA or gDNA.

In the authors' workflow: Reference gene primer amplification in the assay estimated nucleated cell counts. Some clones are missing from TCRdb's copy, which holds only in-frame ones; the method was immunoSEQ multiplex PCR. The V and J calls and the clone size are those of that table, but D and trimming were determined from the DNA. The sample shows roughly 70,000 clones, roughly 80% of them seen only once. Patients in Seattle were enrolled during active infection, then followed longitudinally. CDR1 is LGHDT and CDR2 is YNNKEL in the germline V gene (reference sequence). The CDR3 extends over 14 amino acids. V lost 4 bases to trimming and J lost 2 bases; unmatched junction nucleotides: 4.

This rearrangement joins TRBV3-1 (or the pseudogene TRBV3-2) to TRBJ1-1, with 7 positions matching TRBD1. The TCR originated in a man between 60 and 70 years old with COVID-19, enrolled during active disease. Sequenced material: peripheral blood. This CDR3 is CASSPTGVNTEAFF. Written as DNA, the CDR3 is TGTGCCAGCAGCCCCACAGGGGTTAACACTGAAGCTTTCTTT.